Listed below are T cell receptor beta chains from one sample, sequenced in a study of OX40 agonist ivuxolimab in advanced cancers. Clones were read by immunoSEQ multiplex PCR, and TCRdb kept only the in-frame ones, dropping some. The data contain more than 60,000 clones, roughly 93% of them seen just once; the ten biggest clones take up less than 20%. The sample consisted of CD4+ or CD8+ T cells sorted from blood, taken in a trial of the OX40 agonist ivuxolimab. Every receptor here comes from an adult with an advanced solid tumor such as melanoma, head and neck, liver or kidney cancer. Both conserved end residues are part of each CDR3. The D gene is left open where the match is weak. Where a row states a size, it is once, few, many or the class of an expanded clone; other rows omit it.

v_call: TRBV4-3
d_call: -
cdr3_length: 16
clone_size: -
j_call: TRBJ1-3
cdr3_aa: CASSQDRGGSGNTIYF
cdr3_nt: TGCGCCAGCAGCCAAGATCGAGGGGGCTCTGGAAACACCATATATTTT

v_call: TRBV15
d_call: -
cdr3_length: 14
clone_size: -
j_call: TRBJ1-1
cdr3_aa: CATSTYRANTEAFF
cdr3_nt: TGTGCCACCAGCACTTACAGGGCTAACACTGAAGCTTTCTTT

v_call: TRBV15
d_call: -
cdr3_length: 15
clone_size: -
j_call: TRBJ1-4
cdr3_aa: CATSRDRQSNEKLFF
cdr3_nt: TGTGCCACCAGCAGAGATCGGCAGAGTAATGAAAAACTGTTTTTT

v_call: TRBV7-9
d_call: TRBD2
cdr3_length: 17
clone_size: -
j_call: TRBJ2-7
cdr3_aa: CASTRTSGRADPYEQYF
cdr3_nt: TGTGCCAGCACCAGGACTAGCGGGAGGGCGGACCCTTACGAGCAGTACTTC

v_call: TRBV7-8
d_call: -
cdr3_length: 17
clone_size: -
j_call: TRBJ1-1
cdr3_aa: CASSLEVGGPPGTEAFF
cdr3_nt: TGTGCCAGCAGCTTAGAGGTTGGGGGGCCTCCGGGGACTGAAGCTTTCTTT

v_call: TRBV4-1
d_call: -
cdr3_length: 11
clone_size: -
j_call: TRBJ1-3
cdr3_aa: CASSQGYTIYF
cdr3_nt: TGCGCCAGCAGCCAAGGGTACACCATATATTTT

v_call: TRBV6-5
d_call: -
cdr3_length: 12
clone_size: -
j_call: TRBJ2-3
cdr3_aa: CASTALPDTQYF
cdr3_nt: TGTGCCAGCACCGCCCTCCCAGATACGCAGTATTTT

v_call: TRBV11-2
d_call: -
cdr3_length: 13
clone_size: -
j_call: TRBJ1-4
cdr3_aa: CASRPEGREKLFF
cdr3_nt: TGTGCCAGCAGACCCGAGGGGAGGGAAAAACTGTTTTTT

v_call: TRBV11-2
d_call: -
cdr3_length: 16
clone_size: -
j_call: TRBJ2-2
cdr3_aa: CASSSDPGSGTGELFF
cdr3_nt: TGTGCCAGCAGCTCAGATCCCGGGAGCGGGACCGGGGAGCTGTTTTTT

v_call: TRBV11-3
d_call: TRBD1
cdr3_length: 13
clone_size: -
j_call: TRBJ1-1
cdr3_aa: CASSHTGAAEAFF
cdr3_nt: TGTGCCAGCAGCCACACAGGGGCAGCTGAAGCTTTCTTT

v_call: TRBV28
d_call: TRBD1
cdr3_length: 15
clone_size: once
j_call: TRBJ1-6
cdr3_aa: CASTLGDRVASPLHF
cdr3_nt: TGTGCCAGCACCCTCGGGGACAGGGTTGCCTCACCCCTCCACTTT